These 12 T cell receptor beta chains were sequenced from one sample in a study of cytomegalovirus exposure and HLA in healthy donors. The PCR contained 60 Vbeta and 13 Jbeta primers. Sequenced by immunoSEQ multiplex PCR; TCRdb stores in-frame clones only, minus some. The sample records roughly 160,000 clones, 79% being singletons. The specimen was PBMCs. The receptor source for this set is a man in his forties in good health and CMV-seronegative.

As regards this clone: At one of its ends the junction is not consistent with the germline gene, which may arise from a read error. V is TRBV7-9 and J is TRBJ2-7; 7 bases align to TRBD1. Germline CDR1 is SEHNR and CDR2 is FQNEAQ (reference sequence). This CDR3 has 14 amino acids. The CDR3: CSSSFRGRSDEQYF. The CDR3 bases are TGTTCCAGCAGCTTTAGGGGGCGGTCTGACGAGCAGTACTTC.

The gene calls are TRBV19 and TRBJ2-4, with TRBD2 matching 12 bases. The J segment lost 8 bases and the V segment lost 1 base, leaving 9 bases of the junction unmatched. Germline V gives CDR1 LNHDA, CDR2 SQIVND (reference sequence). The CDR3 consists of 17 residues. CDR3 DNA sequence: TGTGCCAGTAGTATAGTCCTAGCGGGAGGGCTTACGGACATTCAGTACTTC. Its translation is CASSIVLAGGLTDIQYF.

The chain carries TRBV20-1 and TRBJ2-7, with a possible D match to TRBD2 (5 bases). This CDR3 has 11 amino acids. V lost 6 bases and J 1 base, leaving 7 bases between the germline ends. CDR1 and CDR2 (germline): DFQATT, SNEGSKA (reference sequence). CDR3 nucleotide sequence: TGCAGTGCCGGGGATTCCTACGAGCAGTACTTC. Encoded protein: CSAGDSYEQYF.

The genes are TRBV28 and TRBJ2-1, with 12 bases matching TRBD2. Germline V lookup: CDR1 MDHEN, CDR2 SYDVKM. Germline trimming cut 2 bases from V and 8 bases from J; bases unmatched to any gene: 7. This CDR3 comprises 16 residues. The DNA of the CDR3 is TGTGCCAGCAGTTTAGGACTAGCGGGATTTTCCGATGAGCAGTTCTTC. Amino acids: CASSLGLAGFSDEQFF.

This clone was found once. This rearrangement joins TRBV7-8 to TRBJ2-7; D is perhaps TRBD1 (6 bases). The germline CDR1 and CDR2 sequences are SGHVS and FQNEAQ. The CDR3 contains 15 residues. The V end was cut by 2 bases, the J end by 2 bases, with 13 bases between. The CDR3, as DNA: TGTGCCAGCAGCTTACCGGGACAACAGACCTACGAGCAGTACTTC. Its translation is CASSLPGQQTYEQYF.

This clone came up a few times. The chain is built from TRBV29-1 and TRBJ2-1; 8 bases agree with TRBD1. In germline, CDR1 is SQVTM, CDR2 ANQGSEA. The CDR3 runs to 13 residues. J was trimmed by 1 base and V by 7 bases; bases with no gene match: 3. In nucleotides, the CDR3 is TGCAGCGCTCGGACAGGGTCCTACAATGAGCAGTTCTTC. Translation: CSARTGSYNEQFF.

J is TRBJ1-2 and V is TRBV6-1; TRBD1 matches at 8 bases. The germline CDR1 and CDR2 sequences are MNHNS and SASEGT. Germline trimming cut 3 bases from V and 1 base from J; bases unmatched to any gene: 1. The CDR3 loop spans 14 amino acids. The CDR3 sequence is CASSDRGLNYGYTF. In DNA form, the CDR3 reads TGTGCCAGCAGTGACAGGGGGCTTAACTATGGCTACACCTTC.

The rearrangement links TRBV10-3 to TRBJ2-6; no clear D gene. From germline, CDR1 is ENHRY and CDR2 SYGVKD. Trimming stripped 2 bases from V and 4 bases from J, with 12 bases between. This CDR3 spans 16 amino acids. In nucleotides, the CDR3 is TGTGCCATCAGTGAGGCCGGGTTAAGCGGGGCCAACGTCCTGACTTTC. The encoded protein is CAISEAGLSGANVLTF.

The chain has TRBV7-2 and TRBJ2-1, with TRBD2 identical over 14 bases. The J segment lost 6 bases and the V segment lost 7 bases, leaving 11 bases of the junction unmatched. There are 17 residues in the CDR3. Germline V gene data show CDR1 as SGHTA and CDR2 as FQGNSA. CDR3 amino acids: CASISGTSGSGSNEQFF. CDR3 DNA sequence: TGTGCCAGCATCTCGGGGACTAGCGGGAGTGGGTCCAATGAGCAGTTCTTC.

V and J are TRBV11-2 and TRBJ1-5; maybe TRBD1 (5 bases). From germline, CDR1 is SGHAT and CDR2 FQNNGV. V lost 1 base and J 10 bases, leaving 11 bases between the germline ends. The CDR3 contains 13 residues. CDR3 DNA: TGTGCCAGCAGCTTAGGGAGGGGAGACCCCCAGCATTTT. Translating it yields CASSLGRGDPQHF.

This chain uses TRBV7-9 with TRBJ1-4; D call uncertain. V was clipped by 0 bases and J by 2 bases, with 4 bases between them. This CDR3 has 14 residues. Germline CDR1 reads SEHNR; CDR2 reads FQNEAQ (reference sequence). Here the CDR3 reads CASSLAGTNEKLFF. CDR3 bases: TGTGCCAGCAGCTTAGCCGGGACTAATGAAAAACTGTTTTTT.

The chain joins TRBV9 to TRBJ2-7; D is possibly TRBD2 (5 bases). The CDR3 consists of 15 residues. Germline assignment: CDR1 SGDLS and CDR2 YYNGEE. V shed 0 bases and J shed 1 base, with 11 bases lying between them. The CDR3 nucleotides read TGTGCCAGCAGCGTAGGGCTAGCCGCATCCTACGAGCAGTACTTC. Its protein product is CASSVGLAASYEQYF.